This T cell receptor beta chain was identified during a study of CD8 T cells in ankylosing spondylitis. Study-wide points: Disease-linked clones were reportedly significantly enriched in matched ankylosing spondylitis synovial fluid. Ankylosing spondylitis blood appeared to be characterized by a TCR beta motif of several highly homologous variants.

Each CDR3 protein gets one entry after TCRdb re-called the 5' RACE reads with MiXCR. The table shows 200,000 to 250,000 distinct CDR3 sequences, with approximately 16% occurring only once. On this clonotype: What it binds is not known.

In germline, CDR1 is SEHNR, CDR2 FQNEAQ (reference sequence). This CDR3 region has 14 residues. Trimming pared 2 bases from V and 3 bases from J, leaving 11 bases between. The chain carries TRBV7-9 and TRBJ2-7; D is undetermined. This sequence originates from a male donor with ankylosing spondylitis. What was sequenced was blood, either unsorted or a sorted T cell fraction (not recorded which). CDR3 residues: CASSLSQRDYEQYF. The DNA for the CDR3 is TGTGCCAGCAGCTTAAGTCAGAGAGACTACGAGCAGTACTTC.